Shown below are 15 T cell receptor beta chains from a single sample sequenced in a study of CD8 T cells in ankylosing spondylitis. Study results and limitations: Ankylosing spondylitis blood appeared to be characterized by a TCR beta motif of roughly eight highly homologous variants.

For these TCRs, the target antigens are not known. TCRdb called the 5' RACE reads again in MiXCR, with one record for every CDR3 protein. The sample has around 890,000 distinct CDR3 sequences, roughly 12% seen once. Sequenced sample: blood, either unsorted or a sorted T cell fraction (not recorded which). The receptors were sampled from a male donor with ankylosing spondylitis.

Only a few counts were recorded for this clonotype. The chain joins TRBV5-1 to TRBJ1-1; 10 bases fit TRBD1. Losses at the gene ends were 5 bases for V and 4 bases for J; bases not matched to a gene: 11. The CDR3 is 16 amino acids. Germline CDR1 and CDR2: SGHRS and YFSETQ. The CDR3 spells CASSSNYRQGATEAFF. CDR3 nucleotide sequence: TGCGCCAGCAGTTCCAACTACCGACAGGGGGCCACTGAAGCTTTCTTT.

The V and J genes are TRBV9 and TRBJ1-1; D is uncertain. Germline CDR1 reads SGDLS; CDR2 reads YYNGEE. There are 13 residues in the CDR3. V lost 0 bases and J lost 4, with 7 bases in between. CDR3 nucleotides: TGTGCCAGCAGCGTAGAGGCCTCCACTGAAGCTTTCTTT. It is translated as CASSVEASTEAFF.

This sequence joins TRBV20-1 and TRBJ2-7; 8 bases align to TRBD2. Trimming cost V 0 bases and J 2 bases; bases outside gene matches: 12. CDR3 length equals 17 residues. In germline, CDR1 is DFQATT, CDR2 SNEGSKA (reference sequence). CDR3 amino acids: CSARDLGSGLGTYEQYF. CDR3 nucleotide sequence: TGCAGTGCTAGAGATCTCGGGTCGGGACTAGGCACCTACGAGCAGTACTTC.

The sample holds many counts of this clonotype. V and J are TRBV5-1 and TRBJ2-1; D gene unclear. The CDR3 loop spans 13 amino acids. Per germline, CDR1 SGHRS and CDR2 YFSETQ. V lost 0 bases and J 6 bases, leaving 7 bases between the germline ends. Here the CDR3 reads CASSLGLVNEQFF. In DNA, the CDR3 is TGCGCCAGCAGCTTGGGGTTGGTCAATGAGCAGTTCTTC. The full variable domain, completed using reference TRBV5-1 and TRBJ2-1, is KAGVTQTPRYLIKTRGQQVTLSCSPISGHRSVSWYQQTPGQGLQFLFEYFSETQRNKGNFPGRFSGRQFSNSRSEMNVSTLELGDSALYLCASSLGLVNEQFFGPGTRLTVL.

This clonotype came up a few times. V gene TRBV7-8 combines with J gene TRBJ2-1; D perhaps matches TRBD2 (6 bases). The CDR3 covers 15 residues. CDR1 SGHVS and CDR2 FQNEAQ come from the germline V gene. V was trimmed by 3 bases and J by 4 bases, leaving 13 bases between them. As DNA, the CDR3 is TGTGCCAGCAGCTTCGGGACTCTGGAGTACAATGAGCAGTTCTTC. Amino acid sequence: CASSFGTLEYNEQFF.

The chain carries TRBV7-6 and TRBJ1-1, with 7 bases identical to TRBD1. This CDR3 is 14 amino acids long. The junction had 7 bases not matched to a gene; V was cut back by 5 bases and J by 4 bases. CDR1 and CDR2 from the germline V gene are SGHVS and FNYEAQ. Here the CDR3 reads CASSAGQRTTEAFF. In nucleotides, the CDR3 is TGTGCCAGCAGCGCGGGACAGCGAACCACTGAAGCTTTCTTT.

This clonotype was seen a handful of times. The CDR3 is CASSYRTAQETQYF. CDR3 bases: TGTGCCAGCAGTTACAGGACAGCCCAAGAGACCCAGTACTTC. The V gene is TRBV6-2 or TRBV6-3, the J gene TRBJ2-5; D may be TRBD1 (6 bases). The CDR3 sequence is 14 residues long. Per the germline V gene, CDR1 is MNHEY and CDR2 is SVGEGT. V was shortened by 2 bases and J by 1 base, with 8 bases between the two germline ends.

This clonotype was picked up a small number of times. This chain joins TRBV12-3 or TRBV12-4 and TRBJ2-2; 7 bases line up with TRBD1. This CDR3 comprises 14 residues. Germline trimming cut 5 bases from V and 5 bases from J; bases unmatched to any gene: 5. The CDR3, as DNA: TGTGCCAGCAGTCCCATGACAGGGACCGGGGAGCTGTTTTTT. This sequence encodes CASSPMTGTGELFF.

This clonotype was observed at least ten times. Here the CDR3 DNA reads TGCAGTGCTAGAAGGCAGGGGGCTTCCTACGAGCAGTACTTC. Amino acid sequence: CSARRQGASYEQYF. V is TRBV20-1 and J is TRBJ2-7, with 8 bases matching TRBD1. Germline CDR1 and CDR2: DFQATT and SNEGSKA (reference sequence). The trim removed 2 bases at V and 1 base at J, leaving 4 bases unmatched. The CDR3 extends over 14 amino acids.

This clonotype was seen more than once but under ten times. The chain combines TRBV2 with TRBJ2-1; D ambiguous. This CDR3 spans 12 amino acids. Germline assignment: CDR1 SNHLY and CDR2 FYNNEI. The V and J ends lost 10 bases and 0 bases respectively, with 7 bases between them. The CDR3 DNA reads TGTGCCAAAACCAGCTCCTACAATGAGCAGTTCTTC. Protein product: CAKTSSYNEQFF. The variable domain in full, with the rest retrieved from reference TRBV2 and TRBJ2-1, is EPEVTQTPSHQVTQMGQEVILRCVPISNHLYFYWYRQILGQKVEFLVSFYNNEISEKSEIFDDQFSVERPDGSNFTLKIRSTKLEDSAMYFCAKTSSYNEQFFGPGTRLTVL.

This clonotype has ten or more counts. The chain employs TRBV20-1 and TRBJ2-5, with TRBD2 as a possible D gene (5 bases). V was shortened by 6 bases and J by 1 base, with 12 bases between the two germline ends. The CDR3 runs 13 residues. Germline V gene lookup returns CDR1 DFQATT and CDR2 SNEGSKA (reference sequence). DNA for the CDR3: TGCAGTGCCCCCTCGACTACCCAAGAGACCCAGTACTTC. It is translated as CSAPSTTQETQYF.

This clonotype showed up many times. The rearrangement joins TRBV28 to TRBJ2-7; the D call may be TRBD1 or TRBD2 (5 bases each). The CDR3 is 14 residues long. V lost 2 bases to trimming and J lost 7 bases, with 15 bases between them. Per the germline V gene, CDR1 is MDHEN and CDR2 is SYDVKM. This chain's CDR3 is CASSLGGTNWEQYF. The CDR3 DNA reads as TGTGCCAGCAGTTTAGGGGGAACCAACTGGGAGCAGTACTTC.

The chain combines TRBV4-3 with TRBJ2-2; possible D gene TRBD1, 5 bases. Deletions cut 1 base from V and 5 bases from J, with 14 bases between. Germline CDR1 is LGHNA and CDR2 is YSLEER. This CDR3 comprises 16 residues. The chain's CDR3 is CASSQGGTGWTGELFF. In nucleotides, the CDR3 is TGCGCCAGCAGCCAAGGGGGCACCGGGTGGACCGGGGAGCTGTTTTTT.

This clonotype came up many times. This chain joins TRBV12-3 or TRBV12-4 and TRBJ2-1; D may match TRBD1 or TRBD2 (6 bases each). This CDR3 comprises 15 residues. Deletions cut 6 bases from V and 4 bases from J, with 16 bases between. The chain's CDR3 is CASRVGGLTYNEQFF. The DNA of the CDR3 is TGTGCCAGCAGAGTAGGGGGACTCACGTACAATGAGCAGTTCTTC.

This clonotype was seen only a few times. V is TRBV10-3 and J is TRBJ1-1, with no clear D. This CDR3 is built from 14 residues. Trimming pared 5 bases from V and 0 bases from J, leaving 10 bases between. Germline lookup yields CDR1 ENHRY and CDR2 SYGVKD. The CDR3 DNA follows: TGTGCCATCAGTCGATGGGCGGTGAACACTGAAGCTTTCTTT. Protein product: CAISRWAVNTEAFF.